This entry lists 13 T cell receptor beta chains sequenced from one sample in a study of blood T cell repertoires in COVID-19. The repertoire was sequenced with immunoSEQ multiplex PCR; TCRdb's copy has only in-frame clones and lacks some. The sample carries about 140,000 clones, over 60% recorded once. Specimen: peripheral blood. These receptors originate from a woman aged 45-65 years with active or convalescent COVID-19.

The DNA of the CDR3 is TGCAGTGCTAGTATTGGGCCGAGCGGGGGCACAGATACGCAGTATTTT. Protein sequence: CSASIGPSGGTDTQYF. V gene TRBV20-1 combines with J gene TRBJ2-3; 7 bases are shared with TRBD2. The V gene end was trimmed by 3 bases and the J gene end by 1 base; junction bases not matched to a gene: 10. The CDR3 is 16 residues long. Germline V CDR1 and CDR2: DFQATT, SNEGSKA (reference sequence).

This chain uses TRBV30 with TRBJ1-1, with D tentatively TRBD1 (5 bases). This CDR3 spans 13 amino acids. CDR1 is GTSNPN, CDR2 SVGIG, per germline (reference sequence). Trimming shortened V by 7 bases and J by 6 bases, and 18 bases separated the two germline ends. In DNA, the CDR3 is TGTGCCTTGGCCCGGGGGGGGTTCCCTGAAGCTTTCTTT. Amino acid sequence: CALARGGFPEAFF. The full variable domain, in which reference TRBV30 and TRBJ1-1 provide the parts outside the CDR3, is SQTIHQWPATLVQPVGSPLSLECTVEGTSNPNLYWYRQAAGRGLQLLFYSVGIGQISSEVPQNLSASRPQDRQFILSSKKLLLSDSGFYLCALARGGFPEAFFGQGTRLTVV.

The chain couples TRBV6-6 to TRBJ2-3; 10 nucleotides match TRBD2. Germline CDR1 is MNHNY and CDR2 is SVGAGI (reference sequence). V lost 5 bases and J lost 4; bases outside the gene matches: 12. CDR3 length equals 17 residues. The CDR3 sequence is CASSRLVSGRVPDTQYF. In DNA, the CDR3 is TGTGCCAGCAGTCGCCTGGTGAGCGGGAGGGTGCCAGATACGCAGTATTTT.

This chain connects TRBV6-9 to TRBJ1-5; D is perhaps TRBD1 (5 bases). Germline values: CDR1 MNHGY, CDR2 SVAAGI. Between the trimmed V and J ends, which lost 2 bases and 4 bases, there was a span of 15 bases. The CDR3 covers 16 residues. CDR3 region: CASSYQPERGNQPQHF. Here the CDR3 DNA reads TGTGCCAGCAGTTATCAACCTGAGCGGGGGAATCAGCCCCAGCATTTT.

This chain joins TRBV11-2 and TRBJ2-1; D is uncertain. Trimming left V 1 base short and J 3 bases short, with 4 bases between. The germline CDR1 and CDR2 sequences are SGHAT and FQNNGV. This CDR3 has 13 residues. The CDR3 region has the DNA TGTGCCAGCAGCTTAGTCGGCTACAATGAGCAGTTCTTC. Residues: CASSLVGYNEQFF.

There are a few counts of this clone. The CDR3 sequence: CSVVGTGQSNEKLFF. The CDR3 bases are TGCAGCGTCGTAGGGACAGGCCAGAGTAATGAAAAACTGTTTTTT. The V and J genes are TRBV29-1 and TRBJ1-4; 8 bases are shared with TRBD1. The CDR3 extends over 15 amino acids. Germline CDR1 and CDR2: SQVTM and ANQGSEA. After removal of 6 bases from V and 4 bases from J, the junction contained 10 bases not matched to a gene.

The J gene is TRBJ1-2, the V gene TRBV19; D is unresolved. V lost 4 bases, J lost 4 bases, and 10 bases lay in between. Germline V gene data show CDR1 as LNHDA and CDR2 as SQIVND (reference sequence). The CDR3 runs to 13 residues. CDR3 coding DNA: TGTGCCAGTAGTAAAAATCTCCGCTATGGCTACACCTTC. Amino acid sequence: CASSKNLRYGYTF.

The J gene is TRBJ2-3, the V gene TRBV11-3; a possible D gene is TRBD1 (8 bases). The V gene lost 4 bases and the J gene lost 5 bases, with 19 bases spanning the gap. This CDR3 comprises 16 residues. Germline V gene data show CDR1 as SGHNT and CDR2 as YENEEA. The CDR3 coding sequence is TGTGCCAGCAGCTCCGGGCAGGGGGCGGGAGAAGATACGCAGTATTTT. Translation: CASSSGQGAGEDTQYF.

Written as DNA, the CDR3 is TGTGCCAGTAGTATCGGGACAGCACGGGCTTTCTTT. It translates to CASSIGTARAFF. The V and J genes are TRBV19 and TRBJ1-1, with 7 bases aligning to TRBD1. The CDR3 spans 12 residues. Germline V gives CDR1 LNHDA, CDR2 SQIVND (reference sequence). V gave up 3 bases and J gave up 11 bases; unmatched junction bases: 6. The full variable domain, its missing parts supplied by reference TRBV19 and TRBJ1-1, is DGGITQSPKYLFRKEGQNVTLSCEQNLNHDAMYWYRQDPGQGLRLIYYSQIVNDFQKGDIAEGYSVSREKKESFPLTVTSAQKNPTAFYLCASSIGTARAFFGQGTRLTVV.

The CDR3: CATSPLPGQDEKLFF. The CDR3 DNA follows: TGTGCCACCAGCCCCCTACCGGGACAGGATGAAAAACTGTTTTTT. The chain joins TRBV15 to TRBJ1-4; 8 bases map to TRBD1. Germline V gene sequence: CDR1 LNHNV, CDR2 YYDKDF (reference sequence). This CDR3 region has 15 residues. The V and J ends lost 5 bases and 6 bases, in that order; junction bases with no gene match: 8.

J is TRBJ1-3 and V is TRBV5-6, with a tentative D call TRBD1 (6 bases). CDR3 length equals 16 residues. V lost 0 bases and J 0 bases, leaving 10 bases between the germline ends. The V gene's germline CDR1 is SGHDT and CDR2 YYEEEE. The CDR3 DNA sequence: TGTGCCAGCAGCTTGGTTTCGGACAGCTCTGGAAACACCATATATTTT. It is translated as CASSLVSDSSGNTIYF. Using reference TRBV5-6 and TRBJ1-3 for the parts outside the CDR3, the full variable domain is DAGVTQSPTHLIKTRGQQVTLRCSPKSGHDTVSWYQQALGQGPQFIFQYYEEEERQRGNFPDRFSGHQFPNYSSELNVNALLLGDSALYLCASSLVSDSSGNTIYFGEGSWLTVV.

The chain's CDR3 is CASSSDIFSGNTIYF. In nucleotides, the CDR3 is TGTGCCAGCAGCTCGGACATTTTCTCTGGAAACACCATATATTTT. The chain joins TRBV5-6 to TRBJ1-3; perhaps TRBD1 as D (5 bases). V dropped 3 bases and J dropped 0 bases, with 10 bases sitting between them. Germline-derived CDR1 and CDR2 are SGHDT and YYEEEE. CDR3 size: 15 residues.

The V gene is TRBV3-1 (or the pseudogene TRBV3-2), the J gene TRBJ2-7; 8 positions match TRBD1. V lost 4 bases, J lost 3 bases, and 8 bases stayed unmatched. The CDR3 has 15 residues. The germline CDR1 and CDR2 sequences are LGHDT and YNNKEL (reference sequence). The CDR3 protein is CASSPRDRGLYEQYF. The CDR3, as DNA: TGTGCCAGCAGCCCCCGCGACAGGGGTCTCTACGAGCAGTACTTC.